These T cell receptor beta chains were read from a single sample in a study of blood T cell repertoires in COVID-19. Here immunoSEQ multiplex PCR was the method, and the copy in TCRdb shows in-frame clones only, minus some. Here the sample spans 95,000 to 150,000 clones, 85% to 90% being singletons. Material for sequencing was peripheral blood. These receptors were collected from a man aged 65 to 85 with active or convalescent COVID-19. CDR3s include the opening cysteine and the closing phenylalanine or tryptophan. The D gene is left open where the match is weak. Only some rows state a clone size, as once, few, many or a class for expanded clones.

j_gene: TRBJ1-1
d_gene: TRBD1
abundance: .
v_gene: TRBV12-3/TRBV12-4
CDR3aa: CASSPGGGAEAFF
CDR3nt: TGTGCCAGCAGCCCAGGGGGCGGCGCTGAAGCTTTCTTT

j_gene: TRBJ2-1
d_gene: .
abundance: .
v_gene: TRBV19
CDR3aa: CASSISGQYPYNEQFF
CDR3nt: TGTGCCAGTAGTATTTCCGGACAGTATCCCTACAATGAGCAGTTCTTC

j_gene: TRBJ1-1
d_gene: .
abundance: .
v_gene: TRBV12-3/TRBV12-4
CDR3aa: CASSLSRDTEAFF
CDR3nt: TGTGCCAGCAGTTTATCCAGGGACACTGAAGCTTTCTTT

j_gene: TRBJ2-2
d_gene: TRBD2
abundance: once
v_gene: TRBV11-2
CDR3aa: CASRSGASGGTGELFF
CDR3nt: TGTGCCAGCAGATCCGGGGCTAGCGGGGGCACCGGGGAGCTGTTTTTT

j_gene: TRBJ1-1
d_gene: .
abundance: .
v_gene: TRBV2
CDR3aa: CASSAGAMNTEAFF
CDR3nt: TGTGCCAGCAGTGCTGGGGCCATGAACACTGAAGCTTTCTTT

j_gene: TRBJ2-7
d_gene: .
abundance: .
v_gene: TRBV5-1
CDR3aa: CASSLESRSYEQYF
CDR3nt: TGCGCCAGCAGCTTGGAGAGCCGCTCCTACGAGCAGTACTTC

j_gene: TRBJ1-5
d_gene: .
abundance: .
v_gene: TRBV3-1/TRBV3-2
CDR3aa: CASSDGRGNQPQHF
CDR3nt: TGTGCCAGCAGCGATGGCAGGGGTAATCAGCCCCAGCATTTT

j_gene: TRBJ1-2
d_gene: .
abundance: once
v_gene: TRBV7-9
CDR3aa: CASSKDGGEGYTF
CDR3nt: TGTGCCAGCAGCAAGGACGGTGGGGAGGGCTACACCTTC

j_gene: TRBJ2-3
d_gene: .
abundance: few
v_gene: TRBV3-1/TRBV3-2
CDR3aa: CASSQKWTVTDTQYF
CDR3nt: TGTGCCAGCAGCCAAAAGTGGACAGTAACAGATACGCAGTATTTT

j_gene: TRBJ2-2
d_gene: .
abundance: .
v_gene: TRBV19
CDR3aa: CASSPQRDTGELFF
CDR3nt: TGTGCCAGTAGTCCACAGAGGGACACCGGGGAGCTGTTTTTT

j_gene: TRBJ2-3
d_gene: TRBD2
abundance: few
v_gene: TRBV5-1
CDR3aa: CASSLAQFETSGYTDTQYF
CDR3nt: TGCGCCAGCAGCTTGGCTCAATTTGAGACTAGCGGCTACACAGATACGCAGTATTTT

j_gene: TRBJ2-1
d_gene: .
abundance: .
v_gene: TRBV5-1
CDR3aa: CASSQLADSYNEQFF
CDR3nt: TGCGCCAGCAGCCAGCTAGCAGACTCCTACAATGAGCAGTTCTTC

j_gene: TRBJ2-1
d_gene: TRBD2
abundance: few
v_gene: TRBV2
CDR3aa: CATSLAVYNEQFF
CDR3nt: TGTGCCACCTCACTAGCGGTCTACAATGAGCAGTTCTTC

j_gene: TRBJ2-1
d_gene: .
abundance: many
v_gene: TRBV18
CDR3aa: CASSHYGSSYNEQFF
CDR3nt: TGTGCCAGCTCACATTACGGGAGCTCCTACAATGAGCAGTTCTTC

j_gene: TRBJ2-7
d_gene: TRBD2
abundance: .
v_gene: TRBV29-1
CDR3aa: CSALSGIYEQYF
CDR3nt: TGCAGCGCCCTTAGCGGGATCTACGAGCAGTACTTC

j_gene: TRBJ1-1
d_gene: .
abundance: .
v_gene: TRBV2
CDR3aa: CARAVNTEAFF
CDR3nt: TGTGCCAGGGCAGTGAACACTGAAGCTTTCTTT

j_gene: TRBJ2-1
d_gene: TRBD2
abundance: .
v_gene: TRBV3-1/TRBV3-2
CDR3aa: CASSQARLAGGPLGNEQFF
CDR3nt: TGTGCCAGCAGCCAGGCCAGACTAGCGGGAGGGCCCCTCGGCAATGAGCAGTTCTTC

j_gene: TRBJ2-7
d_gene: TRBD2
abundance: .
v_gene: TRBV29-1
CDR3aa: CSVEGRETYEQYF
CDR3nt: TGCAGCGTTGAAGGGCGGGAGACCTACGAGCAGTACTTC

j_gene: TRBJ2-1
d_gene: .
abundance: .
v_gene: TRBV28
CDR3aa: CASSLTQGSYEQFF
CDR3nt: TGTGCCAGCAGTTTAACCCAGGGGAGCTATGAGCAGTTCTTC

j_gene: TRBJ1-2
d_gene: .
abundance: .
v_gene: TRBV6-5
CDR3aa: CASSARGDLYGYTF
CDR3nt: TGTGCCAGCAGCGCCCGGGGGGACCTCTATGGCTACACCTTC

j_gene: TRBJ2-1
d_gene: .
abundance: few
v_gene: TRBV15
CDR3aa: CATSRGPPSSYNEQFF
CDR3nt: TGTGCCACCAGCAGAGGGCCACCTAGCTCCTACAATGAGCAGTTCTTC

j_gene: TRBJ2-2
d_gene: TRBD2
abundance: .
v_gene: TRBV10-3
CDR3aa: CAISELAGGADGELFF
CDR3nt: TGTGCCATCAGTGAACTAGCGGGAGGGGCGGACGGGGAGCTGTTTTTT

j_gene: TRBJ1-3
d_gene: .
abundance: .
v_gene: TRBV7-9
CDR3aa: CASSSIRGTGNTIYF
CDR3nt: TGTGCCAGCAGCTCCATTAGAGGAACTGGAAACACCATATATTTT

j_gene: TRBJ1-1
d_gene: .
abundance: once
v_gene: TRBV29-1
CDR3aa: CSAEPGPNTEAFF
CDR3nt: TGCAGCGCAGAGCCAGGGCCGAACACTGAAGCTTTCTTT

j_gene: TRBJ2-7
d_gene: .
abundance: .
v_gene: TRBV6-5
CDR3aa: CASTNLPQGYEQYF
CDR3nt: TGTGCCAGCACCAATTTACCCCAGGGCTACGAGCAGTACTTC